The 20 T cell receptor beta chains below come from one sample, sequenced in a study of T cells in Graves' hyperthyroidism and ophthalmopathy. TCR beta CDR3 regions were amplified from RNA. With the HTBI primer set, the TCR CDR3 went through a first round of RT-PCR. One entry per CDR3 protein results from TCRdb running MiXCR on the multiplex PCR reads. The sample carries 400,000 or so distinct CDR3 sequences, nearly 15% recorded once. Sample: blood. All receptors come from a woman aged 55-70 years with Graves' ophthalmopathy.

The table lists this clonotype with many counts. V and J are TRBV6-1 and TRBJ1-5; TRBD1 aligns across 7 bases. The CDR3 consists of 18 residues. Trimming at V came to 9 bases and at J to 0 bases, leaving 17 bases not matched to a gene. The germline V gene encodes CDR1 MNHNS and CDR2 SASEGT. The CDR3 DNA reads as TGTGCCAGGACTCCTCAGGGGGGACAGCTTCCTAGCAATCAGCCCCAGCATTTT. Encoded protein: CARTPQGGQLPSNQPQHF.

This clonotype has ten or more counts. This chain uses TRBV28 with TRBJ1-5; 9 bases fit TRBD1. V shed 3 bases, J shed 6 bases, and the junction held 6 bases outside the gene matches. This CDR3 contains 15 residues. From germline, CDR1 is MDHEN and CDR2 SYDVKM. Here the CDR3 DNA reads TGTGCCAGCAGTTTCCCCGGGACAGGGCCTCAGCCCCAGCATTTT. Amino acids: CASSFPGTGPQPQHF. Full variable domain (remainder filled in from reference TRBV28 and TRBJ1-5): DVKVTQSSRYLVKRTGEKVFLECVQDMDHENMFWYRQDPGLGLRLIYFSYDVKMKEKGDIPEGYSVSREKKERFSLILESASTNQTSMYLCASSFPGTGPQPQHFGDGTRLSIL.

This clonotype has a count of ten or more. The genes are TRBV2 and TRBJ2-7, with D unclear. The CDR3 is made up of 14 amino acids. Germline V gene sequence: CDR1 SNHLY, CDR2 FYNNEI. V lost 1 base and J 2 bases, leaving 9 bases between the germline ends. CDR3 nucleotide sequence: TGTGCCAGCAGTGAAGGGGGTGACCCCTACGAGCAGTACTTC. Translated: CASSEGGDPYEQYF.

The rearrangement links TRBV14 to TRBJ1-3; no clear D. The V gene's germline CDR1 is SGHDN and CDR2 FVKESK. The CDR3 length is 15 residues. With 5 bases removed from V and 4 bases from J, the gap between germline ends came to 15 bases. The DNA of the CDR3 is TGTGCCAGCAGCTCCCGTGGTCTGCGAGGAAACACCATATATTTT. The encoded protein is CASSSRGLRGNTIYF.

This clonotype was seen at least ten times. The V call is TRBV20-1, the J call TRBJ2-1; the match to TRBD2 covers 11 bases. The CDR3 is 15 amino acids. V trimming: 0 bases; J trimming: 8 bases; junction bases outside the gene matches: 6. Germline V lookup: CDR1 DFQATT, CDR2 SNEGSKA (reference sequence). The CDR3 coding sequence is TGCAGTGCTAGAGAACAGGTAGCGGGAGGGTATGAGCAGTTCTTC. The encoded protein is CSAREQVAGGYEQFF.

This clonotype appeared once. The CDR3 sequence is CASSVDLNEQFF. CDR3 DNA sequence: TGTGCCAGCAGCGTAGATCTCAATGAGCAGTTCTTC. V and J are TRBV9 and TRBJ2-1; the D is unclear. V shed 0 bases and J shed 6 bases, with 4 bases lying between them. From germline, CDR1 is SGDLS and CDR2 YYNGEE. The CDR3 covers 12 residues. Full variable domain (outside the CDR3, taken from reference TRBV9 and TRBJ2-1): DSGVTQTPKHLITATGQRVTLRCSPRSGDLSVYWYQQSLDQGLQFLIQYYNGEERAKGNILERFSAQQFPDLHSELNLSSLELGDSALYFCASSVDLNEQFFGPGTRLTVL.

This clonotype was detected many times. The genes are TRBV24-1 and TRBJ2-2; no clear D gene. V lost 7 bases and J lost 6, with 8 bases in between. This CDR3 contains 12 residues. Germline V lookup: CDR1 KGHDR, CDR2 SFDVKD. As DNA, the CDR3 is TGTGCCACCAGCCCCCGCCCCGGGGAGCTGTTTTTT. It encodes CATSPRPGELFF.

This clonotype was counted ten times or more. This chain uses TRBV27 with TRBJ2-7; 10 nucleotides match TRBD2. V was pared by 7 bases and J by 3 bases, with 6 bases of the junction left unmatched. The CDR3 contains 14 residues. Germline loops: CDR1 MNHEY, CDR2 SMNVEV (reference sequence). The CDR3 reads CASKTAGGNYEQYF. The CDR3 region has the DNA TGTGCCAGCAAAACAGCGGGAGGGAACTACGAGCAGTACTTC.

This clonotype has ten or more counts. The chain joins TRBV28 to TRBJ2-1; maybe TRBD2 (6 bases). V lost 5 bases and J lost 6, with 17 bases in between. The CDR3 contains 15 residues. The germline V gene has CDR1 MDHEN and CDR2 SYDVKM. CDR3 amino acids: CASSGGLGASNEQFF. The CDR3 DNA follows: TGTGCCAGCAGTGGGGGGTTAGGAGCCAGCAATGAGCAGTTCTTC. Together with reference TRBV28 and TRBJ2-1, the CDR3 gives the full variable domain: DVKVTQSSRYLVKRTGEKVFLECVQDMDHENMFWYRQDPGLGLRLIYFSYDVKMKEKGDIPEGYSVSREKKERFSLILESASTNQTSMYLCASSGGLGASNEQFFGPGTRLTVL.

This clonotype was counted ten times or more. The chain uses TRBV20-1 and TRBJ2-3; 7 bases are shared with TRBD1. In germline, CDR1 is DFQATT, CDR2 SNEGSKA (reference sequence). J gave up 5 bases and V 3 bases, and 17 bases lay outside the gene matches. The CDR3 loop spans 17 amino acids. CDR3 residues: CSASLVRGPSRGDTQYF. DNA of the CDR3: TGCAGTGCTAGCCTGGTGAGGGGGCCCTCACGCGGAGATACGCAGTATTTT.

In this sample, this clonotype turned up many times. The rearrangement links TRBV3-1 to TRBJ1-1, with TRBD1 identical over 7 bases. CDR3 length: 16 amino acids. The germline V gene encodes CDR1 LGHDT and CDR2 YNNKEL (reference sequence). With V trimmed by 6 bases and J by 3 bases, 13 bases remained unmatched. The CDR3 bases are TGTGCCAGCAGGCCCCAGGGGGGCCAAGGCGACACTGAAGCTTTCTTT. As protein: CASRPQGGQGDTEAFF.

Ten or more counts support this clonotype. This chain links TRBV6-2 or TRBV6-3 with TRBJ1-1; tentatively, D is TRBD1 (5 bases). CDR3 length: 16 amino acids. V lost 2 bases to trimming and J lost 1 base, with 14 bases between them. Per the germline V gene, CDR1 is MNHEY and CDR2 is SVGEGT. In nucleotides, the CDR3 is TGTGCCAGCAGTTACACCCGGGGGACTGCGAACACTGAAGCTTTCTTT. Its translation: CASSYTRGTANTEAFF.

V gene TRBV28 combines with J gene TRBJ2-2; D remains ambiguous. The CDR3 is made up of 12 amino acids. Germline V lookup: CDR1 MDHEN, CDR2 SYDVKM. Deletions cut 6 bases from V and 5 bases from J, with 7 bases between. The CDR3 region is CASSVRTGELFF. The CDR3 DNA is TGTGCCAGCAGCGTGCGAACCGGGGAGCTGTTTTTT.

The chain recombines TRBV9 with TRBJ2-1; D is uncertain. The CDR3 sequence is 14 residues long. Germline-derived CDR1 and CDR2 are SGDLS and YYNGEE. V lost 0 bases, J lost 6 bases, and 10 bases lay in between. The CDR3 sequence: CASSVDLGGNEQFF. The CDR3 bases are TGTGCCAGCAGCGTAGACCTGGGCGGCAATGAGCAGTTCTTC.

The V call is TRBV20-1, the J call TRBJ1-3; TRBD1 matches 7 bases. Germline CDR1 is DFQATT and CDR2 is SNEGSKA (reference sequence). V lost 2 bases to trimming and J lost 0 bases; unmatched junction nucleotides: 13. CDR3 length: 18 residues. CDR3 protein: CSARRAAGGALSGNTIYF. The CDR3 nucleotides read TGCAGTGCTAGAAGGGCGGCAGGGGGGGCTCTCTCTGGAAACACCATATATTTT.

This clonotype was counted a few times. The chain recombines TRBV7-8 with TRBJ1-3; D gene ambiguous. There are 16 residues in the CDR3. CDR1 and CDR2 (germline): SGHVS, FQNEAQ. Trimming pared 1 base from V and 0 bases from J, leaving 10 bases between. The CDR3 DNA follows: TGTGCCAGCAGCTTAGAATGGGCAACCTCTGGAAACACCATATATTTT. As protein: CASSLEWATSGNTIYF.

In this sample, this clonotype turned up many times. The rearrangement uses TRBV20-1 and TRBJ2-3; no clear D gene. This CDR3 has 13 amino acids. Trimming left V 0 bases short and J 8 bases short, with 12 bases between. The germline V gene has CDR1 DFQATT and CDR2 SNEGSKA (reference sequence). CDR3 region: CSAREGWWGTQYF. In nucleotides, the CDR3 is TGCAGTGCTAGAGAGGGGTGGTGGGGTACGCAGTATTTT.

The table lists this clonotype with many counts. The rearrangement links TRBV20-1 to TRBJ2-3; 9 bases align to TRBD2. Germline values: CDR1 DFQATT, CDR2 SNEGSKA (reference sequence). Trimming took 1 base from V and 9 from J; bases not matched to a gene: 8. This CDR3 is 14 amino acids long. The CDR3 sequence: CSARVSGSLKTQYF. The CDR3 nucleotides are TGCAGTGCTAGAGTTAGCGGGAGCCTAAAGACGCAGTATTTT.

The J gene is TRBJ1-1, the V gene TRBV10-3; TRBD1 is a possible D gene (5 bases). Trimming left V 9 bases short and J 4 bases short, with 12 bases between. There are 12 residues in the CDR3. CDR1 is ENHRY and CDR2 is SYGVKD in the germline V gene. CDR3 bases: TGTGCCATTGGATGGGGGGGCACTGAAGCTTTCTTT. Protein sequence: CAIGWGGTEAFF.

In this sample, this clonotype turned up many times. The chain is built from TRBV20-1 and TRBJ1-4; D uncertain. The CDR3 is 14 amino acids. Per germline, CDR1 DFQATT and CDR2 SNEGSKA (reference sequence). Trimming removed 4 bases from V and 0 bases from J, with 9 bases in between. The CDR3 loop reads CSAIGRATNEKLFF. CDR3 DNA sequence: TGCAGTGCTATAGGGAGAGCAACTAATGAAAAACTGTTTTTT.